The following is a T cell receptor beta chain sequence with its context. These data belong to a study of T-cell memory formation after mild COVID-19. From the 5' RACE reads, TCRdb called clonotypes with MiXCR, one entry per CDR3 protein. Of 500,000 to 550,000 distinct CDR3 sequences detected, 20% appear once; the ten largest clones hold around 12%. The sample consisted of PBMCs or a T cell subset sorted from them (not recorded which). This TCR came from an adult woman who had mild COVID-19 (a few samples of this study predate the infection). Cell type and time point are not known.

The CDR3 protein is CASSLGMGSPLHF. The CDR3 DNA is TGTGCCAGCAGCTTAGGGATGGGGTCACCCCTCCACTTT. The rearrangement links TRBV7-2 to TRBJ1-6; no clear D gene. Per germline, CDR1 SGHTA and CDR2 FQGNSA. V lost 1 base, J lost 10 bases, and 8 bases lay in between. This CDR3 contains 13 residues.